This TCR beta chain was sequenced during a study of CD8 T cells in Susac syndrome. From germline, CDR1 is KGHDR and CDR2 SFDVKD. V lost 6 bases, J lost 7 bases, and 11 bases stayed unmatched. The CDR3 sequence is 16 residues long. The RNA input was 0.5 to 1 ug, and it was reverse transcribed with random hexamers. TCRdb redid the calling of the immunoSEQ multiplex PCR reads with MiXCR, one entry per CDR3 protein. The sample includes 130,000 to 150,000 distinct CDR3 sequences, almost 96% of them seen just once. This clonotype was observed once. Sequencing was done on a sample of CD4+ T cells from PBMCs. This sequence joins TRBV24-1 and TRBJ2-1, with TRBD1 identical over 10 bases. The TCR originated in a human donor with Susac syndrome. This CDR3 reads CATSPHGTGVSNEQFF. CDR3 coding DNA: TGTGCCACCAGTCCCCACGGGACAGGGGTATCGAATGAGCAGTTCTTC.